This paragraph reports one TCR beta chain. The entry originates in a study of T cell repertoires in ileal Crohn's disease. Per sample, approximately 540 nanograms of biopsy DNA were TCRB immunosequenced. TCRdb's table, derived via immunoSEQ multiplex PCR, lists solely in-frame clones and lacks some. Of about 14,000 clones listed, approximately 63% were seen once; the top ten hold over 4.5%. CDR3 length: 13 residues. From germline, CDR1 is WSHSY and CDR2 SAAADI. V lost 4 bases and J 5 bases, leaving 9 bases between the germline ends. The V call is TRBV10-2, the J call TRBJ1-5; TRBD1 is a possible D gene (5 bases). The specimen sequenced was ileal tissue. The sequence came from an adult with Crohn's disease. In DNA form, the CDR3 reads TGCGCCAGCAGTGCCCTAGGGGATCAGCCCCAGCATTTT. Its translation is CASSALGDQPQHF.